Listed below are T cell receptor beta chains from one sample, sequenced in a study of cytomegalovirus exposure and HLA in healthy donors. TCRdb's copy holds only in-frame clones and misses some; the assay was immunoSEQ multiplex PCR. The sample lists under 120,000 clones, 79% occurring once. Sequenced: PBMCs. The receptors were gathered from a woman aged 40 to 50 in good health and CMV-seronegative. Each CDR3 is given with its conserved first and last residue. The D gene is left open where the match is weak.

length,V,D,CDR3
14,TRBV2,TRBD1,CASSLDRGGNEQFF
15,TRBV4-2,TRBD1,CASSSHDRDGRGYTF
14,TRBV10-3,TRBD1,CAIGGQGDVNEQFF
15,TRBV5-8,-,CASTSWSSYNSPLHF
15,TRBV6-5,TRBD1,CASRKKDRGLYEQYF
17,TRBV28,TRBD2,CASSPIGAGALYNEQFF
15,TRBV7-9,TRBD1,CSSSPTGSSNQPQHF
17,TRBV4-1,TRBD1,CASSQFSTGRANTEAFF
14,TRBV25-1,TRBD1,CASRDPGTENEAFF
15,TRBV28,-,CASEGRDISTDTQYF
13,TRBV19,TRBD1,CASSIRDSNEQFF
15,TRBV4-3,-,CASSQDRGSNQPQHF
19,TRBV7-9,TRBD2,CASSSGPGTSSSSSYEQYF
13,TRBV10-1,-,CASSESVQIEAFF
15,TRBV19,-,CASTENVATNEKLFF
15,TRBV11-2,-,CASSRGALMNTEAFF
14,TRBV28,TRBD1,CASSIPGQGVEAFF
14,TRBV27,TRBD1,CASSLSGTVDGYTF
13,TRBV27,-,CASSLSTGYGQFF
14,TRBV18,TRBD2,CASSPVGRGETQYF
17,TRBV28,TRBD1,CASNPGGQGGVNTEAFF
17,TRBV7-2,-,CASSPGGGTGRTGELFF
16,TRBV10-3,-,CATSSPSGGTYNEQFF
14,TRBV18,-,CASSPPDRPYEQYF
15,TRBV14,-,CASSQDRGYWNEQFF
13,TRBV15,-,CATSRDQGNEQFF
14,TRBV7-9,TRBD1,CASSLEDRARGYTF
15,TRBV4-2,TRBD1,CASSQDATGRSPLHF
15,TRBV27,TRBD2,CASSYTLAGYNEQFF
16,TRBV7-9,TRBD1,CASSLAPTGGSTEAFF
14,TRBV27,-,CASSLSGNFYGYTF
18,TRBV9,TRBD2,CASSVKPILAGDGETQYF
14,TRBV14,-,CASSQDSRNYGYTF
14,TRBV6-5,TRBD1,CASSSTGVNQPQHF
15,TRBV7-2,-,CASKRHGGGNQPQHF
17,TRBV27,TRBD2,CASSLSRAGGPSDTQYF
16,TRBV28,TRBD1,CASSFSGGLLNEKLFF
11,TRBV29-1,-,CSVGDRETQYF
14,TRBV30,-,CAWSVRVKPYGYTF
10,TRBV10-2,-,CASSTGEQYF
13,TRBV7-2,-,CASSLDSEYGYTF
15,TRBV6-5,TRBD1,CARRDRDSGANVLTF
12,TRBV11-3,-,CASSRGTDGYTF
14,TRBV18,-,CASSPGQGNQPQHF
13,TRBV10-2,-,CASSESTVYEQYF
13,TRBV19,-,CASQISGKAEAFF
14,TRBV2,TRBD1,CASHLGQGYQPQHF
15,TRBV7-2,TRBD1,CASSLVQGARNEQFF
15,TRBV9,-,CASSVGPESGNEQYF
14,TRBV7-2,TRBD1,CASSTRTGESSQYF
13,TRBV5-1,-,CASSLGPGFEQYF
13,TRBV4-1,-,CASSQGNINIQYF
13,TRBV29-1,TRBD1,CSARPGTDPFIFF
13,TRBV2,TRBD1,CASRTGNNSPLHF
18,TRBV2,TRBD2,CASRPLIAGGKTYNEQFF
15,TRBV11-2,-,CASSLETRGTYEQYF
17,TRBV28,TRBD1,CASSPIPWKQGADEQFF
16,TRBV30,-,CAWSVDLGRGGYEQYF